This TCR beta chain is drawn from a study of T cell changes during pregnancy in multiple sclerosis. This CDR3 is built from 11 residues. Trimming removed 2 bases from V and 8 bases from J, with 6 bases in between. The germline V gene has CDR1 SEHNR and CDR2 FQNEAQ (reference sequence). Sequencing used immunoSEQ multiplex PCR; TCRdb keeps in-frame clones, though not all of them. In the table there are about 69,000 clones, roughly 90% of which are singletons. This TCR derives from a female donor in good health, enrolled as a control in a pregnancy study. The chain employs TRBV7-9 and TRBJ1-1; D possibly corresponds to TRBD1 (5 bases). This specimen was CD4+ T cells from peripheral blood mononuclear cells, taken in the third trimester of pregnancy. This chain's CDR3 is CASSLRTEAFF. The DNA of the CDR3 is TGTGCCAGCAGCTTAAGGACAGAAGCTTTCTTT.